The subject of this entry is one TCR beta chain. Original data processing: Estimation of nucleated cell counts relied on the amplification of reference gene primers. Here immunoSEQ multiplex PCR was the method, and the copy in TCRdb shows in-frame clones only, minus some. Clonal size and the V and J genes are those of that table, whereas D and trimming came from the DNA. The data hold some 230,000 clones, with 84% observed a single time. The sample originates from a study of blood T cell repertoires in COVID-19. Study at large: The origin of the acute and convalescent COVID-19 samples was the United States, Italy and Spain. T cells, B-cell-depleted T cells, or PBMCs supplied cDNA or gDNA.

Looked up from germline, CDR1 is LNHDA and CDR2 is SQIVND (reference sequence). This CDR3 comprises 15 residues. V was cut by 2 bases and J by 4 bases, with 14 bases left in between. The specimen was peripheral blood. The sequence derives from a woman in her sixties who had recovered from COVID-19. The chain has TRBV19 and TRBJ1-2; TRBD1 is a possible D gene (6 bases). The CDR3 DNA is TGTGCCAGTAGTATATCGTCAGGGGCTAGCTATGGCTACACCTTC. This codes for CASSISSGASYGYTF.